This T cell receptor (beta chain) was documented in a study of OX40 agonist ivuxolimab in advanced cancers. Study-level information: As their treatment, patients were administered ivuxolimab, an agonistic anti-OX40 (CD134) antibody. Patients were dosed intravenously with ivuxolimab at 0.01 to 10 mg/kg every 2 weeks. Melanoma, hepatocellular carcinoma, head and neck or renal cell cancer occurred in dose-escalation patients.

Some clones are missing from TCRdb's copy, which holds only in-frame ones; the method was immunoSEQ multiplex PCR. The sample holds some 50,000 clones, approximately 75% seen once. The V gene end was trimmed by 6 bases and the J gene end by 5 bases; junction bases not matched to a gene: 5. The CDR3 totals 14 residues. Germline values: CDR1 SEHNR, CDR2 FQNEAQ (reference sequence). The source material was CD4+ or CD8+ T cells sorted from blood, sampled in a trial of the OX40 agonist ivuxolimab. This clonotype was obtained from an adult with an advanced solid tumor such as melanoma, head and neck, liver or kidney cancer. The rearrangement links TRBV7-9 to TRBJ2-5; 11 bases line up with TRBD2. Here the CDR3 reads CASRPGTSGETQYF. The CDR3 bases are TGTGCCAGCAGACCGGGGACTAGCGGTGAGACCCAGTACTTC.